One and the same sample provided the 9 T cell receptor beta chains below, sequenced in a study of shared clonotypes between healthy human individuals (TCRdb year 2020). Libraries were prepared through the immunoSEQ multiplex PCR assay. Here the immuneACCESS table is served through TCRdb, limited to in-frame sequences with V and J called. Missing clones are a known gap in these copies; in checked studies unresolved V genes cover under half, and the rest lacks a known reason. For this sample the table gives 2 million to 3 million clones, of which more than 85% were detected only once. Roughly 0.36% of the sample belongs to the ten largest clones. The source material was naive CD4+ T cells from PBMCs. The cell subset or site label of this sample denotes: CD45RA+ positively selected. These receptors all stem from a man aged 18 to 29 in good health. Some clones in this sample may be carry-over from other donors' samples.

The J gene is TRBJ1-1, the V gene TRBV28; TRBD1 might be the D (5 bases). Germline lookup yields CDR1 MDHEN and CDR2 SYDVKM. The CDR3 contains 14 residues. V lost 4 bases and J 2 bases, leaving 11 bases between the germline ends. The CDR3 sequence is CASSWGTVNTEAFF. DNA for the CDR3: TGTGCCAGCAGTTGGGGGACTGTCAACACTGAAGCTTTCTTT.

In this sample, this clone turned up once. This chain uses TRBV7-6 with TRBJ2-5; 11 bases map to TRBD2. The germline V gene encodes CDR1 SGHVS and CDR2 FNYEAQ. CDR3 length equals 14 residues. After removal of 8 bases from V and 5 bases from J, the junction contained 7 bases not matched to a gene. The CDR3 coding sequence is TGTGCCAGCGGAGGGACTAGCGGTAGTGAGACCCAGTACTTC. This codes for CASGGTSGSETQYF.

The V gene is TRBV9, the J gene TRBJ1-2; D may be TRBD1 (5 bases). The CDR3 is made up of 13 amino acids. The ends were cut back, 0 bases at V and 6 bases at J, with 9 bases in the middle. Germline CDR1 is SGDLS and CDR2 is YYNGEE. The CDR3 DNA is TGTGCCAGCAGCGTAGAAAGGGGCCATGGCTACACCTTC. It encodes CASSVERGHGYTF.

The DNA for the CDR3 is TGTGCCAGCAGTGAAATCCAGGTTGGTTTTGCTTTCTTT. Protein product: CASSEIQVGFAFF. This chain links TRBV6-1 with TRBJ1-1; unclear D gene. Germline loops: CDR1 MNHNS, CDR2 SASEGT. V was pared by 2 bases and J by 11 bases, with 15 bases between. The CDR3 runs to 13 residues.

The V gene is TRBV9, the J gene TRBJ2-3, with a weak D call TRBD2 (6 bases). Germline CDR1 is SGDLS and CDR2 is YYNGEE. V lost 0 bases and J lost 0, with 11 bases in between. CDR3 length equals 16 residues. CDR3 nucleotide sequence: TGTGCCAGCAGCGTAGACAGCGGGCAGAGCACAGATACGCAGTATTTT. Amino acids: CASSVDSGQSTDTQYF.

A word on this clone: A junction boundary mismatches the germline segment, possibly from a read error. In the same sample, other DNA sequences code for this CDR3. The rearrangement links TRBV6-5 to TRBJ2-7; 9 bases line up with TRBD1. The germline gives CDR1 MNHEY, CDR2 SVGAGI. CDR3 length: 14 amino acids. CDR3 coding DNA: TGTGCCAGTCGAACCGGACAGGGGTCCTATGAGCAGTACTTC. This codes for CASRTGQGSYEQYF.

The chain carries TRBV5-1 and TRBJ2-1, with TRBD2 matching over 13 bases. CDR3 size: 16 residues. The J segment lost 8 bases and the V segment lost 3 bases, leaving 8 bases of the junction unmatched. From germline, CDR1 is SGHRS and CDR2 YFSETQ. CDR3 sequence (DNA): TGCGCCAGCAGCTCAGACGGACTAGCGGGAGTGGATGAGCAGTTCTTC. Amino acid sequence: CASSSDGLAGVDEQFF. The full variable domain, rest sourced from reference TRBV5-1 and TRBJ2-1, is KAGVTQTPRYLIKTRGQQVTLSCSPISGHRSVSWYQQTPGQGLQFLFEYFSETQRNKGNFPGRFSGRQFSNSRSEMNVSTLELGDSALYLCASSSDGLAGVDEQFFGPGTRLTVL.

The rearrangement joins TRBV9 to TRBJ1-2; 7 bases are a match to TRBD1. Germline loops: CDR1 SGDLS, CDR2 YYNGEE. After removal of 0 bases from V and 7 bases from J, the junction contained 15 bases not matched to a gene. The CDR3 covers 17 residues. For the CDR3, the DNA is TGTGCCAGCAGCGTAGCTCCGGGGACAGAAGGGGATGGTGGCTACACCTTC. It is translated as CASSVAPGTEGDGGYTF.

The chain employs TRBV5-1 and TRBJ2-3; 8 bases are shared with TRBD2. V lost 4 bases, J lost 1 base, and 5 bases stayed unmatched. This CDR3 is 15 amino acids long. Germline V gene lookup returns CDR1 SGHRS and CDR2 YFSETQ. The CDR3 coding sequence is TGCGCCAGCAGCACTAGCGGACTCGGCACAGATACGCAGTATTTT. Residues: CASSTSGLGTDTQYF. The full variable domain, in which reference TRBV5-1 and TRBJ2-3 provide the parts outside the CDR3, is KAGVTQTPRYLIKTRGQQVTLSCSPISGHRSVSWYQQTPGQGLQFLFEYFSETQRNKGNFPGRFSGRQFSNSRSEMNVSTLELGDSALYLCASSTSGLGTDTQYFGPGTRLTVL.